This record covers a single T cell receptor beta chain. Its antigen is unknown. After removal of 2 bases from V and 6 bases from J, the junction contained 9 bases not matched to a gene. Per germline, CDR1 MNHEY and CDR2 SVGAGI. The CDR3 covers 15 residues. Sequencing used immunoSEQ multiplex PCR; TCRdb keeps in-frame clones, though not all of them. The sample holds some 46,000 clones, over 80% seen once. The time point is: week 35, safety follow-up. One vaccine dose held 300 ug of mutant IDH1 20-mer peptide and came with topical imiquimod. This entry belongs to a study of a mutant IDH1 vaccine in newly diagnosed glioma. Study summary: Earlier treatment was radiotherapy, temozolomide, or both, with most getting both. Study-level points and caveats: Apparently, pseudoprogression bore no relation to changes among the top peripheral T cell clonotypes.

The receptor comes from a man in his fifties with glioma. Here the sequenced sample was PBMCs, taken from a glioma patient whose treatment included an IDH1 peptide vaccine. The chain employs TRBV6-5 and TRBJ1-2; 7 bases fit TRBD1. The CDR3 DNA reads TGTGCCAGCAGTTACATGGGAGGGGGCGCGAATGGCTACACCTTC. Protein: CASSYMGGGANGYTF.